One T cell receptor (beta chain) is described in this entry. The entry originates in a study of blood T cell repertoires in COVID-19. Study information: PBMCs, B-cell-depleted T cells, or T cells provided the cDNA or gDNA that made up the material.

TCRdb keeps only in-frame clones here, not all; method: immunoSEQ multiplex PCR. The data contain 280,000 or so clones, almost 90% of them seen just once; the ten biggest clones take up around 1.7%. Material for sequencing was PBMCs or T cells enriched from blood (not recorded which). The receptor was derived from a woman younger than 35 with acute COVID-19.

The CDR3 sequence: CASNRDYNSPLHF. The DNA for the CDR3 is TGTGCCAGCAACAGGGATTATAATTCACCCCTCCACTTT. The chain uses TRBV16 and TRBJ1-6, with D possibly matching TRBD1 (6 bases). Trimming shortened V by 7 bases and J by 4 bases, and 8 bases separated the two germline ends. The CDR3 extends over 13 amino acids. Germline V CDR1 and CDR2: KGHSY, FQNENV.